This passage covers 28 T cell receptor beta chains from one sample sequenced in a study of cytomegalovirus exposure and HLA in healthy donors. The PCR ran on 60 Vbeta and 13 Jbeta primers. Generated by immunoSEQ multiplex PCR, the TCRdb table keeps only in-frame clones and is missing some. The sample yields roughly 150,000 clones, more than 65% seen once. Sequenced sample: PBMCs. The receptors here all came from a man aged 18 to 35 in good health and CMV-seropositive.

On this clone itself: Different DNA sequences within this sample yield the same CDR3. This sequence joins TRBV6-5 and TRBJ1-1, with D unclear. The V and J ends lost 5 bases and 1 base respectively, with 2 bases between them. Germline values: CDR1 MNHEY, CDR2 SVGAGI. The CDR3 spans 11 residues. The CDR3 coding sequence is TGTGCCAGCAGTCGGAACACTGAAGCTTTCTTT. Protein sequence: CASSRNTEAFF.

CDR3 in amino acids: CASSISRDIPYGYTF. CDR3 in DNA: TGTGCCAGTAGTATTTCCCGGGACATTCCTTATGGCTACACCTTC. V and J are TRBV19 and TRBJ1-2; a weak D match, TRBD1 (6 bases). Germline V lookup: CDR1 LNHDA, CDR2 SQIVND (reference sequence). The V gene lost 3 bases and the J gene lost 5 bases, with 16 bases spanning the gap. The CDR3 extends over 15 amino acids.

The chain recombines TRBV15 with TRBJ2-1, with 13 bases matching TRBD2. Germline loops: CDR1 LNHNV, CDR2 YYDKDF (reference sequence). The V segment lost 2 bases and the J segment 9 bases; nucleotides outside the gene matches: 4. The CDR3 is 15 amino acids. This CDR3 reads CATSRRTSGSPEQFF. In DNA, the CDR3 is TGTGCCACCAGCAGAAGGACTAGCGGGAGTCCTGAGCAGTTCTTC. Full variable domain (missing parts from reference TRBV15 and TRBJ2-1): DAMVIQNPRYQVTQFGKPVTLSCSQTLNHNVMYWYQQKSSQAPKLLFHYYDKDFNNEADTPDNFQSRRPNTSFCFLDIRSPGLGDTAMYLCATSRRTSGSPEQFFGPGTRLTVL.

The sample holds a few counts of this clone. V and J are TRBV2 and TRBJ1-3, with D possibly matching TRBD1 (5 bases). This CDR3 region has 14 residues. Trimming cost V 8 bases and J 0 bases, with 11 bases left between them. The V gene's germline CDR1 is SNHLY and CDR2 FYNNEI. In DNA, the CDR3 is TGTGCCAGCGCTGACAGTAACTCTGGAAACACCATATATTTT. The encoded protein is CASADSNSGNTIYF. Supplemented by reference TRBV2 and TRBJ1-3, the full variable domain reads EPEVTQTPSHQVTQMGQEVILRCVPISNHLYFYWYRQILGQKVEFLVSFYNNEISEKSEIFDDQFSVERPDGSNFTLKIRSTKLEDSAMYFCASADSNSGNTIYFGEGSWLTVV.

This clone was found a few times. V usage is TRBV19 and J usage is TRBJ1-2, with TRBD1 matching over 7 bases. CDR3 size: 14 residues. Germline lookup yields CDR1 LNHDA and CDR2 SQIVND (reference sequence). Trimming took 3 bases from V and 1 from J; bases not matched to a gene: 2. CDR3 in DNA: TGTGCCAGTAGTATCCGGACAGGTAACTATGGCTACACCTTC. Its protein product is CASSIRTGNYGYTF.

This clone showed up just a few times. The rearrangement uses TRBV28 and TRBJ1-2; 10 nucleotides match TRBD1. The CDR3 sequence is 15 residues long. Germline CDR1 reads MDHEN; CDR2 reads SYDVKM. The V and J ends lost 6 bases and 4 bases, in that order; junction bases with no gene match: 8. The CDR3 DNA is TGTGCCAGCAGGACCGGACAGGGGGGGACCTATGGCTACACCTTC. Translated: CASRTGQGGTYGYTF.

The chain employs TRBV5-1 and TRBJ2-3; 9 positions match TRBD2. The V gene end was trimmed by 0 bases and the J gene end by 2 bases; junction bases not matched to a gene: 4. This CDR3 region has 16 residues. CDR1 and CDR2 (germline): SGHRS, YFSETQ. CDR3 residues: CASSLGIAGDTDTQYF. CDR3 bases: TGCGCCAGCAGCTTGGGAATAGCGGGAGACACAGATACGCAGTATTTT.

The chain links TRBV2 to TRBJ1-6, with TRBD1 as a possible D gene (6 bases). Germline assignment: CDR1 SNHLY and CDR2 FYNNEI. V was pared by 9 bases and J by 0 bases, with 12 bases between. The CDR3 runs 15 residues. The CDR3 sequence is CASSGDRSYNSPLHF. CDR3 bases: TGTGCCAGTTCAGGGGACCGCTCCTATAATTCACCCCTCCACTTT.

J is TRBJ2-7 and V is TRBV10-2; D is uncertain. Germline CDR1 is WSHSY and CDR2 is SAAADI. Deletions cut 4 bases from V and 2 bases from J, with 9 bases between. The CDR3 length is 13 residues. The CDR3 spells CASSVSSPYEQYV. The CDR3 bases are TGCGCCAGCAGTGTTTCTAGTCCCTACGAGCAGTACGTC.

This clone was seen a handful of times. In nucleotides, the CDR3 is TGTGCCAGCAGCCAAGACGCGGGGCAGACGCCGTATGGCTACACCTTC. Translating it yields CASSQDAGQTPYGYTF. The chain couples TRBV14 to TRBJ1-2; perhaps TRBD1 as D (5 bases). V lost 0 bases to trimming and J lost 5 bases, with 16 bases between them. Looked up from germline, CDR1 is SGHDN and CDR2 is FVKESK. CDR3 size: 16 residues.

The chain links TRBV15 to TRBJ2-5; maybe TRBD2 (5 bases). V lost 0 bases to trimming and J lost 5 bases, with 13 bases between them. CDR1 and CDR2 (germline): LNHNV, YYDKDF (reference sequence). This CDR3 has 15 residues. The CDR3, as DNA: TGTGCCACCAGCAGAGAGGGGTGGAGAGGGGAGACCCAGTACTTC. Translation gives CATSREGWRGETQYF.

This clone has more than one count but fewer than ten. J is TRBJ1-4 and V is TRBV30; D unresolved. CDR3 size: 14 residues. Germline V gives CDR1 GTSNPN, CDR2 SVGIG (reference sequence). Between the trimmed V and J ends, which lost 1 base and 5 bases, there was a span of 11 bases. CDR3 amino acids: CAWSDLAGNEKLFF. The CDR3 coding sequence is TGTGCCTGGAGTGATCTGGCAGGCAATGAAAAACTGTTTTTT.

In DNA, the CDR3 is TGTGCCAGCAGCTCTCCGACAGGGGAGAACACTGAAGCTTTCTTT. It yields the protein CASSSPTGENTEAFF. This rearrangement joins TRBV7-2 to TRBJ1-1; TRBD1 matches 8 bases. CDR1 and CDR2 (germline): SGHTA, FQGNSA. The CDR3 is 15 amino acids. The V and J ends lost 4 bases and 1 base, in that order; junction bases with no gene match: 5.

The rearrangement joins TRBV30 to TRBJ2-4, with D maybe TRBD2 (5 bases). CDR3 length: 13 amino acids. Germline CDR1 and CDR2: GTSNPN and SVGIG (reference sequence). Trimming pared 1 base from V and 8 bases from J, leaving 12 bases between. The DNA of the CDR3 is TGTGCCTGGAGTGGCCTAGAGCGGTACATTCAGTACTTC. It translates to CAWSGLERYIQYF.

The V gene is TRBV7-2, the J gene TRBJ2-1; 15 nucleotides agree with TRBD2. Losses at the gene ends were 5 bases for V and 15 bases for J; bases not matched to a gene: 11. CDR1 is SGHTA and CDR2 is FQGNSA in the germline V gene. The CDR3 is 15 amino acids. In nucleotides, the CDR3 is TGTGCCAGCAGCCTGGGACTAGCGGGAGGCCGTAGGCCGTTCTTC. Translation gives CASSLGLAGGRRPFF.

CDR3 nucleotides: TGCGCCAGCAGCTTGGCCGGGGGGGCGGCCTACGAGCAGTACGTC. This codes for CASSLAGGAAYEQYV. The chain combines TRBV5-1 with TRBJ2-7; TRBD2 matches at 8 bases. The CDR3 totals 15 residues. Losses at the gene ends were 0 bases for V and 2 bases for J; bases not matched to a gene: 4. Germline lookup yields CDR1 SGHRS and CDR2 YFSETQ.

This CDR3 reads CASSLGQEEPQHF. As DNA, the CDR3 is TGTGCCAGCAGCCTGGGACAGGAAGAGCCCCAGCATTTT. The J gene is TRBJ1-5, the V gene TRBV7-8; 8 nucleotides match TRBD1. With V trimmed by 5 bases and J by 8 bases, 5 bases remained unmatched. The CDR3 spans 13 residues. CDR1 and CDR2 (germline): SGHVS, FQNEAQ.

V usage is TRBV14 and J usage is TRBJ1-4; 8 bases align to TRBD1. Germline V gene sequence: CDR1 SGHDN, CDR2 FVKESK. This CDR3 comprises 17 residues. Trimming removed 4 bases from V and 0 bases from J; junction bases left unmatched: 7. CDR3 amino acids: CASSPRTGSTTNEKLFF. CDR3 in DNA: TGTGCCAGCAGCCCTCGGACAGGGTCCACAACTAATGAAAAACTGTTTTTT.

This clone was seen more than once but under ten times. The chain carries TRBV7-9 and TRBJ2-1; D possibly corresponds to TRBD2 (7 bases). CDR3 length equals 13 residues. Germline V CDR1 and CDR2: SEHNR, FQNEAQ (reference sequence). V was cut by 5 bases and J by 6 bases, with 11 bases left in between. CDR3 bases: TGTGCCAGCAGCCGAGGGGGGGGCAATGAGCAGTTCTTC. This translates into CASSRGGGNEQFF. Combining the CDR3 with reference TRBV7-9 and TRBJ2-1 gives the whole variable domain DTGVSQNPRHKITKRGQNVTFRCDPISEHNRLYWYRQTLGQGPEFLTYFQNEAQLEKSRLLSDRFSAERPKGSFSTLEIQRTEQGDSAMYLCASSRGGGNEQFFGPGTRLTVL.

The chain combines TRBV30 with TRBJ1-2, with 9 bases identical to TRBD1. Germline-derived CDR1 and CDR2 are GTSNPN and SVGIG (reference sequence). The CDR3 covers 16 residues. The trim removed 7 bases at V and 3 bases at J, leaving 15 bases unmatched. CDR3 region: CASRGDRERFDYGYTF. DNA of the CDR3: TGTGCCTCCCGCGGGGACAGGGAACGTTTCGACTATGGCTACACCTTC.

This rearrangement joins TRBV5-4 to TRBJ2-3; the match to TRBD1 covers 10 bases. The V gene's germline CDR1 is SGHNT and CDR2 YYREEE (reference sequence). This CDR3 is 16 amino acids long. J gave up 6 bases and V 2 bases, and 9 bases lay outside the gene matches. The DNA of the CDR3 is TGTGCCAGCAGCTTCCGTTCCGGGACAGGGGCCGATACGCAGTATTTT. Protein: CASSFRSGTGADTQYF.

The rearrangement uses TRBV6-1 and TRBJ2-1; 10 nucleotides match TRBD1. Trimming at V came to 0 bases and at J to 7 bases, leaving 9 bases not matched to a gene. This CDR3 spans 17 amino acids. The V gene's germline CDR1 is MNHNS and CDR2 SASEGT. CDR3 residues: CASSEASLRTGGNEQFF. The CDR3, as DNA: TGTGCCAGCAGTGAAGCCTCCCTCAGGACAGGGGGGAATGAGCAGTTCTTC.

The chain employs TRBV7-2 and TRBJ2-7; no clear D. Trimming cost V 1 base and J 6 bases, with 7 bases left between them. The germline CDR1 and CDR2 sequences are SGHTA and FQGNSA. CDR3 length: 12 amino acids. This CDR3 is CASSLGLGEQYV. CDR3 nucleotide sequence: TGTGCCAGCAGCTTAGGGCTAGGCGAGCAGTACGTC.

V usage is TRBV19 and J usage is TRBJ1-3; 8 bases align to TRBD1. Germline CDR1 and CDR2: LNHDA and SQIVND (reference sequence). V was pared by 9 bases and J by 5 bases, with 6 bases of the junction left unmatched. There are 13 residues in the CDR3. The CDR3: CASSGGMRNTIYF. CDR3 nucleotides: TGTGCCAGCTCAGGGGGCATGAGAAACACCATATATTTT.

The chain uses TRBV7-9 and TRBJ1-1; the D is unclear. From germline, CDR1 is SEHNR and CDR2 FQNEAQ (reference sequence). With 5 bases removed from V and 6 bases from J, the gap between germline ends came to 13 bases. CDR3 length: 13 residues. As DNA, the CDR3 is TGTGCCAGCAGCGTCCGGGAGATACCTGAAGCTTTCTTT. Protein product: CASSVREIPEAFF. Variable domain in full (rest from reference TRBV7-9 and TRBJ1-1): DTGVSQNPRHKITKRGQNVTFRCDPISEHNRLYWYRQTLGQGPEFLTYFQNEAQLEKSRLLSDRFSAERPKGSFSTLEIQRTEQGDSAMYLCASSVREIPEAFFGQGTRLTVV.

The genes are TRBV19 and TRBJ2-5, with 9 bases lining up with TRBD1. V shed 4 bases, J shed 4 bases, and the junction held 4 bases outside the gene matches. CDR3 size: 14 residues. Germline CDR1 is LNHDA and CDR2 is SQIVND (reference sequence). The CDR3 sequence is CASSTSGQGETQYF. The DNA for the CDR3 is TGTGCCAGTAGTACCTCGGGACAGGGAGAGACCCAGTACTTC.

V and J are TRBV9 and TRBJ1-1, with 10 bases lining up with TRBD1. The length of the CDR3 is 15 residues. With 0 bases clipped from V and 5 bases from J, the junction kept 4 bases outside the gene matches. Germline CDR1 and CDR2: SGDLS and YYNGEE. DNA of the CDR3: TGTGCCAGCAGCGTAGTGGGGACAGGGGAGACTGAAGCTTTCTTT. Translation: CASSVVGTGETEAFF. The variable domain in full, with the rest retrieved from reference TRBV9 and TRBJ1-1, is DSGVTQTPKHLITATGQRVTLRCSPRSGDLSVYWYQQSLDQGLQFLIQYYNGEERAKGNILERFSAQQFPDLHSELNLSSLELGDSALYFCASSVVGTGETEAFFGQGTRLTVV.

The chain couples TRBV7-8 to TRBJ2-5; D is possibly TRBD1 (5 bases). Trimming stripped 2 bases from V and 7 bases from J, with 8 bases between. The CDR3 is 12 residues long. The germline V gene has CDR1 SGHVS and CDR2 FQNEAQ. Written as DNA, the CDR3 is TGTGCCAGCAGCTTAAATAGGGGGACCCAGTACTTC. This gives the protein CASSLNRGTQYF. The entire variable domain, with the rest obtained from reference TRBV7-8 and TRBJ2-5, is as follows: GAGVSQSPRYKVAKRGQDVALRCDPISGHVSLFWYQQALGQGPEFLTYFQNEAQLDKSGLPSDRFFAERPEGSVSTLKIQRTQQEDSAVYLCASSLNRGTQYFGPGTRLLVL.